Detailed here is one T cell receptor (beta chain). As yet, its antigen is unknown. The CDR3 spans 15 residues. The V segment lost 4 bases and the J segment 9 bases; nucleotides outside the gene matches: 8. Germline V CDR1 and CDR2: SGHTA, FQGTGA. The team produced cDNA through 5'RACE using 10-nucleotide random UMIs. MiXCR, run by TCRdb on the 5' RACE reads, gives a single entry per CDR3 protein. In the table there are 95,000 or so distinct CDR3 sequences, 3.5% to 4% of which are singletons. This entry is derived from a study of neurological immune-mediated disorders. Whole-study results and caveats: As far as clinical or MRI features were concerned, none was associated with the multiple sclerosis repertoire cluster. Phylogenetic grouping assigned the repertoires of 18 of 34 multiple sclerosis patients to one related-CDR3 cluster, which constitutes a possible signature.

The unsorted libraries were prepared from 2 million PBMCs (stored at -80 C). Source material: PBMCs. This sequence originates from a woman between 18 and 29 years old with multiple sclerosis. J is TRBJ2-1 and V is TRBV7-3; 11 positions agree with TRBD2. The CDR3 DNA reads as TGTGCCAGCAGCTCCCTAGCGGGAGGCAGTGTTGAGCAGTTCTTC. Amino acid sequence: CASSSLAGGSVEQFF.